The 26 T cell receptor beta chains in this list originate from one sample, sequenced in a study of control samples from healthy donors and cancer patients. Only in-frame clones appear in the TCRdb table, and some are missing; sequencing was by immunoSEQ multiplex PCR. The sample yields about 170,000 clones, around 88% seen once. The sequenced material came from blood. These TCRs come from a woman aged 25 to 39 in good health.

The chain employs TRBV5-1 and TRBJ1-4; no clear D gene. The V end lost 0 bases, the J end lost 0 bases, and 9 bases lay between the germline ends. The CDR3 covers 16 residues. In germline, CDR1 is SGHRS, CDR2 YFSETQ. The CDR3 is CASSLVGFATNEKLFF. Written as DNA, the CDR3 is TGCGCCAGCAGCTTGGTTGGATTTGCAACTAATGAAAAACTGTTTTTT.

The V and J genes are TRBV21-1 and TRBJ2-5; the D segment call TRBD1 is taken from the table without a DNA check. TRBV21-1 is designated a pseudogene. The CDR3 runs to 15 residues. The DNA of the CDR3 is TGTGCCAGCAGCAATAGACAGGGGTGGCAAGAGACCCAGTACTTC. Amino acid sequence: CASSNRQGWQETQYF.

The gene calls are TRBV25-1 and TRBJ2-1; 8 bases agree with TRBD2. The length of the CDR3 is 15 residues. CDR1 and CDR2 (germline): MGHDK, SYGVNS. Trimming cost V 10 bases and J 3 bases; bases outside gene matches: 11. For the CDR3, the DNA is TGTGCCACCTCCCCGACTAGCGCATACTACAATGAGCAGTTCTTC. Protein: CATSPTSAYYNEQFF.

V and J are TRBV19 and TRBJ2-7, with 10 bases lining up with TRBD1. Germline CDR1 and CDR2: LNHDA and SQIVND (reference sequence). Unmatched junction bases numbered 10, after V lost 7 bases and J lost 4 bases. CDR3 length: 15 residues. CDR3 region: CASTKTDRGPYEQYF. DNA for the CDR3: TGTGCCAGTACCAAAACTGACAGGGGGCCTTACGAGCAGTACTTC.

This chain joins TRBV24-1 and TRBJ1-3; TRBD1 agrees at 8 bases. Germline V gives CDR1 KGHDR, CDR2 SFDVKD. The CDR3 is made up of 16 amino acids. The J segment lost 4 bases and the V segment lost 3 bases, leaving 7 bases of the junction unmatched. In DNA, the CDR3 is TGTGCCACCAGTGATCCACGGACAGGGAACGGAAACACCATATATTTT. Translating it yields CATSDPRTGNGNTIYF.

This chain connects TRBV9 to TRBJ2-1, with D possibly TRBD1 on 5 matching bases. From germline, CDR1 is SGDLS and CDR2 YYNGEE. Trimming stripped 3 bases from V and 7 bases from J, with 8 bases between. This CDR3 region has 12 residues. This CDR3 is CASSGGANEQFF. The DNA for the CDR3 is TGTGCCAGCAGCGGGGGCGCGAATGAGCAGTTCTTC. Supplemented by reference TRBV9 and TRBJ2-1, the full variable domain reads DSGVTQTPKHLITATGQRVTLRCSPRSGDLSVYWYQQSLDQGLQFLIQYYNGEERAKGNILERFSAQQFPDLHSELNLSSLELGDSALYFCASSGGANEQFFGPGTRLTVL.

The chain couples TRBV6-2 or TRBV6-3 to TRBJ2-5, with D perhaps given as TRBD1 or TRBD2 (5 bases each). The V and J ends lost 0 bases and 3 bases respectively, with 17 bases between them. The CDR3 loop spans 17 amino acids. CDR1 is MNHEY and CDR2 is SVGEGT in the germline V gene. DNA of the CDR3: TGTGCCAGCAGTTACTCGAGGGGACCGACAGTTAAAGAGACCCAGTACTTC. The encoded protein is CASSYSRGPTVKETQYF.

V is TRBV5-4 and J is TRBJ2-5; 12 bases map to TRBD2. Germline V lookup: CDR1 SGHNT, CDR2 YYREEE (reference sequence). This CDR3 is 16 amino acids long. J gave up 2 bases and V 3 bases, and 5 bases lay outside the gene matches. CDR3 nucleotide sequence: TGTGCCAGCAGCTCTCCTAGCGGGGGGGGACAAGAGACCCAGTACTTC. Protein: CASSSPSGGGQETQYF.

This chain joins TRBV5-1 and TRBJ2-3; D might be TRBD2 (5 bases). The CDR3 has 16 residues. Trimming cost V 6 bases and J 1 base, with 18 bases left between them. Germline values: CDR1 SGHRS, CDR2 YFSETQ. CDR3 protein: CASTNIMSGGTDTQYF. Written as DNA, the CDR3 is TGCGCCAGCACCAATATTATGTCCGGGGGCACAGATACGCAGTATTTT.

J is TRBJ1-2 and V is TRBV30, with D unresolved. The V end lost 0 bases, the J end lost 8 bases, and 16 bases lay between the germline ends. The germline CDR1 and CDR2 sequences are GTSNPN and SVGIG (reference sequence). The CDR3 extends over 14 amino acids. The CDR3 DNA reads TGTGCCTGGAGTGTACGTTTCAGGACTAAGGGCTACACCTTC. It codes for CAWSVRFRTKGYTF.

This sequence joins TRBV5-4 and TRBJ2-3; D might be TRBD2 (6 bases). CDR1 and CDR2 from the germline V gene are SGHNT and YYREEE (reference sequence). The germline V and J ends were trimmed by 4 bases and 3 bases, with 21 bases remaining between them. CDR3 length equals 17 residues. This CDR3 reads CASSPVGGGVGTDTQYF. CDR3 nucleotides: TGTGCCAGCAGCCCGGTGGGGGGAGGTGTCGGGACAGATACGCAGTATTTT.

This clone was recorded at least ten times. The V and J genes are TRBV7-2 and TRBJ1-6; 8 positions match TRBD1. Germline trimming cut 5 bases from V and 1 base from J; bases unmatched to any gene: 7. CDR3 length: 17 amino acids. In germline, CDR1 is SGHTA, CDR2 FQGNSA. CDR3 bases: TGTGCCAGCAGCCCAGGACAGGGACGGTCCTATAATTCACCCCTCCACTTT. The encoded protein is CASSPGQGRSYNSPLHF.

The chain uses TRBV3-1 (or the pseudogene TRBV3-2) and TRBJ2-1; D perhaps matches TRBD2 (6 bases). Trimming cost V 2 bases and J 7 bases, with 9 bases left between them. Germline V gives CDR1 LGHDT, CDR2 YNNKEL (reference sequence). This CDR3 spans 13 amino acids. The DNA for the CDR3 is TGTGCCAGCAGCCAAACGGGAGCTAATGAGCAGTTCTTC. It encodes CASSQTGANEQFF.

The genes are TRBV5-1 and TRBJ2-2; a weak D match, TRBD1 (6 bases). Germline V gene data show CDR1 as SGHRS and CDR2 as YFSETQ. Deletions cut 4 bases from V and 5 bases from J, with 15 bases between. The CDR3 spans 15 residues. CDR3: CASSGGHYQTGELFF. CDR3 coding DNA: TGCGCCAGCAGCGGGGGACACTATCAGACCGGGGAGCTGTTTTTT.

The rearrangement uses TRBV11-2 and TRBJ1-4; D perhaps matches TRBD1 (6 bases). The CDR3 has 14 amino acids. In germline, CDR1 is SGHAT, CDR2 FQNNGV. V lost 4 bases and J lost 4, with 10 bases in between. This CDR3 reads CASSSGQFNEKLFF. Written as DNA, the CDR3 is TGTGCCAGCAGCTCGGGACAATTTAATGAAAAACTGTTTTTT.

The genes are TRBV29-1 and TRBJ1-3; maybe TRBD1 (6 bases). The V end was cut by 6 bases, the J end by 4 bases, with 16 bases between. The CDR3 spans 14 residues. Germline loops: CDR1 SQVTM, CDR2 ANQGSEA. The CDR3 DNA reads TGCAGCGTCGTGATAGGGGGAACGGGAAACACCATATATTTT. Protein sequence: CSVVIGGTGNTIYF.

This chain joins TRBV28 and TRBJ1-5; 9 bases match TRBD1. The CDR3 spans 15 residues. Germline V lookup: CDR1 MDHEN, CDR2 SYDVKM. The V segment lost 5 bases and the J segment 6 bases; nucleotides outside the gene matches: 8. In nucleotides, the CDR3 is TGTGCCAGCAGTGCCGGACAGGGGACGTTTCAGCCCCAGCATTTT. Translated: CASSAGQGTFQPQHF.

This clone has more than one count but fewer than ten. CDR3 in DNA: TGTGCCAGCAGCTTGAGGATCGGGAGGGGTGGCACAGATACGCAGTATTTT. Translating it yields CASSLRIGRGGTDTQYF. This sequence joins TRBV5-6 and TRBJ2-3, with 8 bases aligning to TRBD2. V shed 1 base and J 1 base; nucleotides not matched to a gene: 8. The CDR3 runs 17 residues. CDR1 and CDR2 from the germline V gene are SGHDT and YYEEEE.

The chain joins TRBV30 to TRBJ1-1; 10 bases are a match to TRBD1. CDR1 is GTSNPN, CDR2 SVGIG, per germline (reference sequence). V shed 5 bases and J 4 bases; nucleotides not matched to a gene: 10. The CDR3 covers 15 residues. CDR3 protein: CAWGRGGQGITEAFF. CDR3 sequence (DNA): TGTGCCTGGGGAAGGGGGGGACAGGGGATCACTGAAGCTTTCTTT.

The rearrangement links TRBV27 to TRBJ1-3; D unclear. Trimming removed 5 bases at V and 2 bases at J, with 13 bases between. Germline lookup yields CDR1 MNHEY and CDR2 SMNVEV (reference sequence). This CDR3 region has 15 residues. The CDR3 DNA sequence: TGTGCCAGCAGTCTGGACGGCCATCCTGGAAACACCATATATTTT. The encoded protein is CASSLDGHPGNTIYF.

J is TRBJ2-3 and V is TRBV2, with 11 bases lining up with TRBD1. This CDR3 spans 15 amino acids. Germline assignment: CDR1 SNHLY and CDR2 FYNNEI. V lost 6 bases, J lost 4 bases, and 6 bases stayed unmatched. CDR3 sequence: CASRAGTGGADTQYF. The CDR3 DNA reads TGTGCCAGCAGGGCCGGGACAGGGGGGGCAGATACGCAGTATTTT.

The gene calls are TRBV10-1 and TRBJ2-2; no definite D call. CDR1 and CDR2 from the germline V gene are WNHNN and SYGVQD (reference sequence). Trimming shortened V by 5 bases and J by 2 bases, and 3 bases separated the two germline ends. This CDR3 is built from 12 residues. The CDR3 coding sequence is TGCGCCAGCAGTTCAAACACCGGGGAGCTGTTTTTT. Its translation: CASSSNTGELFF.

This clone has only a few counts. The chain recombines TRBV28 with TRBJ2-5, with 9 nucleotides matching TRBD1. The CDR3 runs 15 residues. Trimming cost V 6 bases and J 4 bases; bases outside gene matches: 9. The V gene's germline CDR1 is MDHEN and CDR2 SYDVKM. The CDR3 is CASRKQGAVGETQYF. CDR3 nucleotides: TGTGCCAGCAGAAAACAGGGGGCAGTGGGAGAGACCCAGTACTTC. Full variable domain (rest looked up from reference TRBV28 and TRBJ2-5): DVKVTQSSRYLVKRTGEKVFLECVQDMDHENMFWYRQDPGLGLRLIYFSYDVKMKEKGDIPEGYSVSREKKERFSLILESASTNQTSMYLCASRKQGAVGETQYFGPGTRLLVL.

A few counts support this clone. The rearrangement links TRBV7-9 to TRBJ2-7; D is undetermined. Per the germline V gene, CDR1 is SEHNR and CDR2 is FQNEAQ (reference sequence). Trimming removed 5 bases from V and 6 bases from J, with 14 bases in between. The CDR3 totals 13 residues. The CDR3 loop reads CASSPTSTGEQYV. The DNA of the CDR3 is TGTGCCAGCAGCCCAACTTCGACGGGCGAGCAGTACGTC.

This clone was counted a single time. The chain recombines TRBV5-1 with TRBJ2-7, with 11 bases matching TRBD2. Looked up from germline, CDR1 is SGHRS and CDR2 is YFSETQ. V gave up 1 base and J gave up 4 bases; unmatched junction bases: 4. The CDR3 has 15 residues. The CDR3, as DNA: TGCGCCAGCAGCTTGATGACTAGCGGGACTTACGAGCAGTACTTC. Translated: CASSLMTSGTYEQYF.

The chain carries TRBV14 and TRBJ1-1; 8 bases are a match to TRBD1. The CDR3 sequence is 19 residues long. With 0 bases clipped from V and 1 base from J, the junction kept 13 bases outside the gene matches. CDR1 SGHDN and CDR2 FVKESK come from the germline V gene. In nucleotides, the CDR3 is TGTGCCAGCAGCCAAGATAGGCCCCGGGTGACAGGGGAGAACACTGAAGCTTTCTTT. It is translated as CASSQDRPRVTGENTEAFF.